These 26 T cell receptor beta chains were sequenced from one sample in a study of long-term antiretroviral therapy in people with HIV. Survey level was the resolution at which the v3.0 immunoSEQ assay ran. The protocol was immunoSEQ multiplex PCR, while the TCRdb copy is restricted to in-frame clones and leaves out a portion. The table lists tens of thousands of clones, roughly four fifths of them singletons. The sequencing here drew on unsorted PBMCs, taken 1 year after starting antiretroviral therapy. The receptors here all came from a man younger than 35 with HIV.

This CDR3 is CATSGTGITDTQYF. CDR3 coding DNA: TGTGCCACCAGCGGGACCGGGATCACAGATACGCAGTATTTT. The J gene is TRBJ2-3, the V gene TRBV15, with D perhaps given as TRBD1 or TRBD2 (5 bases each). The germline gives CDR1 LNHNV, CDR2 YYDKDF (reference sequence). The germline V and J ends were trimmed by 5 bases and 2 bases, with 11 bases remaining between them. The CDR3 consists of 14 residues.

This CDR3 reads CASSPQRQSVLEAFF. The CDR3 coding sequence is TGTGCCAGCAGTCCCCAGAGACAGTCAGTACTTGAAGCTTTCTTT. This chain joins TRBV27 and TRBJ1-1, with D perhaps TRBD1 (5 bases). The CDR3 contains 15 residues. Trimming took 5 bases from V and 7 from J, leaving 20 bases between them. Looked up from germline, CDR1 is MNHEY and CDR2 is SMNVEV (reference sequence).

For the CDR3, the DNA is TGCGCCAGCAGTGACGGGGGGACAAACACCGGGGAGCTGTTTTTT. It yields the protein CASSDGGTNTGELFF. The chain links TRBV10-1 to TRBJ2-2; TRBD2 is a possible D gene (7 bases). Trimming removed 3 bases from V and 2 bases from J, with 10 bases in between. Germline lookup yields CDR1 WNHNN and CDR2 SYGVQD (reference sequence). The CDR3 has 15 residues.

The chain carries TRBV10-3 and TRBJ2-1; D possibly corresponds to TRBD2 (6 bases). Between the trimmed V and J ends, which lost 7 bases and 0 bases, there was a span of 10 bases. The germline gives CDR1 ENHRY, CDR2 SYGVKD. There are 14 residues in the CDR3. The CDR3: CAINAGSSYNEQFF. Here the CDR3 DNA reads TGTGCCATCAACGCGGGGAGCTCCTACAATGAGCAGTTCTTC.

The V and J genes are TRBV7-8 and TRBJ2-5, with 11 positions matching TRBD2. Trimming cost V 7 bases and J 2 bases; bases outside gene matches: 6. Germline CDR1 is SGHVS and CDR2 is FQNEAQ. CDR3 length equals 15 residues. Here the CDR3 reads CASNPRTSGQETQYF. The CDR3 DNA reads TGTGCCAGCAATCCGCGGACTAGCGGGCAAGAGACCCAGTACTTC.

CDR3 sequence (DNA): TGTGCCAGCAGCTTGGCTCCGGCTGCGTTGAACACTGAAGCTTTCTTT. Residues: CASSLAPAALNTEAFF. This chain uses TRBV5-4 with TRBJ1-1; D not certain. Germline V lookup: CDR1 SGHNT, CDR2 YYREEE (reference sequence). Trimming left V 0 bases short and J 0 bases short, with 12 bases between. The length of the CDR3 is 16 residues. Full variable domain (outside the CDR3, taken from reference TRBV5-4 and TRBJ1-1): ETGVTQSPTHLIKTRGQQVTLRCSSQSGHNTVSWYQQALGQGPQFIFQYYREEENGRGNFPPRFSGLQFPNYSSELNVNALELDDSALYLCASSLAPAALNTEAFFGQGTRLTVV.

The J gene is TRBJ1-2, the V gene TRBV7-2, with 11 positions matching TRBD1. Germline V lookup: CDR1 SGHTA, CDR2 FQGNSA. V was clipped by 2 bases and J by 4 bases; unmatched bases: 3. The CDR3 is made up of 15 amino acids. CDR3 protein: CASSLRTGGVYGYTF. In DNA, the CDR3 is TGTGCCAGCAGCTTAAGGACAGGGGGCGTCTATGGCTACACCTTC.

The chain employs TRBV5-5 and TRBJ1-1; D remains ambiguous. Germline assignment: CDR1 SGHKS and CDR2 YYEKEE (reference sequence). Trimming pared 4 bases from V and 2 bases from J, leaving 9 bases between. The CDR3 is 13 amino acids. The CDR3 region is CASSLISNTEAFF. The DNA for the CDR3 is TGTGCCAGCAGCCTTATCAGTAACACTGAAGCTTTCTTT.

The chain joins TRBV5-1 to TRBJ1-1; perhaps TRBD1 as D (6 bases). Germline V gene data show CDR1 as SGHRS and CDR2 as YFSETQ. CDR3 length: 14 residues. V was clipped by 6 bases and J by 1 base, with 13 bases between them. In nucleotides, the CDR3 is TGCGCCAGCACTACAGGGTGGGGGAACACTGAAGCTTTCTTT. It specifies CASTTGWGNTEAFF.

The chain recombines TRBV11-3 with TRBJ2-1; 8 positions match TRBD1. Per the germline V gene, CDR1 is SGHNT and CDR2 is YENEEA. The CDR3 contains 16 residues. Losses at the gene ends were 1 base for V and 8 bases for J; bases not matched to a gene: 10. The CDR3 DNA is TGTGCCAGCAGCTTAGGATCCGACAGGGGCGATTATGAGCAGTTCTTC. Translation gives CASSLGSDRGDYEQFF.

V and J are TRBV19 and TRBJ1-5; D not certain. The CDR3 covers 13 residues. V was shortened by 6 bases and J by 0 bases, with 6 bases between the two germline ends. Looked up from germline, CDR1 is LNHDA and CDR2 is SQIVND (reference sequence). For the CDR3, the DNA is TGTGCCAGTAGCGACGTTAGCAATCAGCCCCAGCATTTT. Translated, it gives CASSDVSNQPQHF. The full variable domain, with the rest looked up from reference TRBV19 and TRBJ1-5, is DGGITQSPKYLFRKEGQNVTLSCEQNLNHDAMYWYRQDPGQGLRLIYYSQIVNDFQKGDIAEGYSVSREKKESFPLTVTSAQKNPTAFYLCASSDVSNQPQHFGDGTRLSIL.

The chain links TRBV7-9 to TRBJ1-1; 10 nucleotides match TRBD1. Trimming removed 7 bases from V and 1 base from J; junction bases left unmatched: 15. Germline CDR1 reads SEHNR; CDR2 reads FQNEAQ (reference sequence). The CDR3 extends over 18 amino acids. Written as DNA, the CDR3 is TGTGCCAGCATCTCCGGGGGAGGGACAGGGGAACCGAACACTGAAGCTTTCTTT. The encoded protein is CASISGGGTGEPNTEAFF.

The chain is built from TRBV27 and TRBJ2-7; D is unresolved. Per the germline V gene, CDR1 is MNHEY and CDR2 is SMNVEV (reference sequence). V was trimmed by 5 bases and J by 3 bases, leaving 11 bases between them. The CDR3 has 13 residues. Here the CDR3 reads CASSLRMDYEQYF. The CDR3 DNA sequence: TGTGCCAGCAGTCTCAGGATGGACTACGAGCAGTACTTC.

This rearrangement joins TRBV5-4 to TRBJ2-7; D assignment may be TRBD1 or TRBD2 (5 bases each). V was trimmed by 3 bases and J by 2 bases, leaving 15 bases between them. Germline V lookup: CDR1 SGHNT, CDR2 YYREEE (reference sequence). CDR3 length: 15 residues. The CDR3 nucleotides are TGTGCCAGCAGCTCACAGGTCCGAGGGGCCTACGAGCAGTACTTC. As protein: CASSSQVRGAYEQYF.

The chain is built from TRBV7-2 and TRBJ1-4; a possible D gene is TRBD1 (5 bases). V was pared by 8 bases and J by 6 bases, with 22 bases between. Germline V gene data show CDR1 as SGHTA and CDR2 as FQGNSA. This CDR3 is built from 16 residues. The CDR3, as DNA: TGTGCCAGCGGTAGACCCTTCCGGGACCTCGATGAAAAACTGTTTTTT. Translated, it gives CASGRPFRDLDEKLFF.

The V call is TRBV6-1, the J call TRBJ2-2; possible D gene TRBD1, 6 bases. CDR3 length: 16 residues. Germline V gives CDR1 MNHNS, CDR2 SASEGT. With 2 bases removed from V and 3 bases from J, the gap between germline ends came to 13 bases. CDR3 nucleotide sequence: TGTGCCAGCAGTGAATATCACAGGGTGGACACCGGGGAGCTGTTTTTT. Residues: CASSEYHRVDTGELFF.

This chain uses TRBV9 with TRBJ2-1; TRBD2 matches at 10 bases. The CDR3 runs 20 residues. Germline loops: CDR1 SGDLS, CDR2 YYNGEE. Trimming took 3 bases from V and 0 from J; bases not matched to a gene: 15. This CDR3 reads CASSAKSGGAAASSYNEQFF. Here the CDR3 DNA reads TGTGCCAGCAGCGCCAAAAGCGGGGGGGCCGCCGCTAGCTCCTACAATGAGCAGTTCTTC.

The chain links TRBV10-3 to TRBJ2-7, with D possibly TRBD1 on 5 matching bases. V lost 9 bases and J 0 bases, leaving 12 bases between the germline ends. This CDR3 has 13 residues. Germline V gives CDR1 ENHRY, CDR2 SYGVKD. The CDR3 nucleotides are TGTGCCATTGGGGTAGGGGACTCCTACGAGCAGTACTTC. Amino acids: CAIGVGDSYEQYF.

The rearrangement uses TRBV5-5 and TRBJ1-2; D is undetermined. V shed 5 bases and J shed 4 bases, with 18 bases lying between them. Looked up from germline, CDR1 is SGHKS and CDR2 is YYEKEE (reference sequence). This CDR3 contains 15 residues. CDR3 DNA sequence: TGTGCCAGCAGGACCGGGCCCAGCGGAGGCTATGGCTACACCTTC. It translates to CASRTGPSGGYGYTF.

The J gene is TRBJ1-2, the V gene TRBV6-1; D perhaps matches TRBD1 (5 bases). CDR1 is MNHNS, CDR2 SASEGT, per germline. This CDR3 has 14 residues. Trimming removed 6 bases from V and 6 bases from J, with 17 bases in between. The CDR3 reads CASRMPPQGNGYTF. Written as DNA, the CDR3 is TGTGCCAGCAGAATGCCACCCCAGGGAAATGGCTACACCTTC.

The sample holds one count of this clone. The rearrangement links TRBV10-3 to TRBJ2-5; 10 positions match TRBD1. The CDR3 contains 17 residues. The V gene's germline CDR1 is ENHRY and CDR2 SYGVKD. Trimming removed 3 bases from V and 1 base from J; junction bases left unmatched: 8. CDR3 nucleotide sequence: TGTGCCATCAGTGATCGCGGGACAGGGGTGTCCCAAGAGACCCAGTACTTC. This translates into CAISDRGTGVSQETQYF.

The CDR3 DNA reads as TGTGCCAGCAGTTTGATGGGGGCGGGGGAAAAACTGTTTTTT. This sequence encodes CASSLMGAGEKLFF. This rearrangement joins TRBV28 to TRBJ1-4, with D maybe TRBD1 (6 bases). The germline V gene has CDR1 MDHEN and CDR2 SYDVKM. CDR3 length equals 14 residues. V lost 3 bases to trimming and J lost 8 bases, with 13 bases between them.

The rearrangement uses TRBV6-5 and TRBJ1-4; TRBD1 aligns across 7 bases. V gave up 0 bases and J gave up 7 bases; unmatched junction bases: 2. CDR3 length equals 14 residues. Germline-derived CDR1 and CDR2 are MNHEY and SVGAGI. Written as DNA, the CDR3 is TGTGCCAGCAGTTACTCAGGGGGCGGTGAAAAACTGTTTTTT. Protein: CASSYSGGGEKLFF.

In DNA form, the CDR3 reads TGTGCCAGCAGAGTGAGCGGAGAAAGCTCCTACAATGAGCAGTTCTTC. Its translation is CASRVSGESSYNEQFF. V and J are TRBV27 and TRBJ2-1; tentative D call: TRBD2 (5 bases). The CDR3 runs 16 residues. Germline assignment: CDR1 MNHEY and CDR2 SMNVEV (reference sequence). V was cut by 6 bases and J by 0 bases, with 15 bases left in between.

The chain employs TRBV11-2 and TRBJ1-1; TRBD1 might be the D (5 bases). V shed 3 bases and J shed 3 bases, with 14 bases lying between them. Germline V gene sequence: CDR1 SGHAT, CDR2 FQNNGV. The CDR3 loop spans 15 amino acids. This CDR3 is CASSFPREGYTEAFF. CDR3 bases: TGTGCCAGCAGCTTCCCCAGGGAGGGATACACTGAAGCTTTCTTT.

This clone was detected only once. This chain links TRBV15 with TRBJ2-1, with 11 bases identical to TRBD2. The V gene's germline CDR1 is LNHNV and CDR2 YYDKDF (reference sequence). This CDR3 contains 18 residues. Germline trimming cut 0 bases from V and 7 bases from J; bases unmatched to any gene: 11. The CDR3 DNA reads TGTGCCACCAGCAGAGATCCCCCCACTAGCGGGAGATGGAATGAGCAGTTCTTC. Protein: CATSRDPPTSGRWNEQFF.